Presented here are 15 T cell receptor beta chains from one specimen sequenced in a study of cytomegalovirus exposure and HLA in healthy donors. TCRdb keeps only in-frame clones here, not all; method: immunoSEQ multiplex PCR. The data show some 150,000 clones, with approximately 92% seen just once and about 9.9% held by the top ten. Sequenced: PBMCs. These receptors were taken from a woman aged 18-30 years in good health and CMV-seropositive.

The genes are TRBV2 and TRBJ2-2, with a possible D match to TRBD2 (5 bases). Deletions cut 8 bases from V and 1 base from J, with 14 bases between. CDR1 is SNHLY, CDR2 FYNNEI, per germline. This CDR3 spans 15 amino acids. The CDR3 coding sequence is TGTGCCAGCCGGTCCGAGGGCAGGAACACCGGGGAGCTGTTTTTT. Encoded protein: CASRSEGRNTGELFF.

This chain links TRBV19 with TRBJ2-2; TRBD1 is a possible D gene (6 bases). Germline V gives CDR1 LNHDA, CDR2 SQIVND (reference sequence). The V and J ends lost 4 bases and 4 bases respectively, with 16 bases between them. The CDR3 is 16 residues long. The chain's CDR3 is CASSTDTTGPTGELFF. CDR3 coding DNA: TGTGCCAGTAGTACCGACACGACAGGTCCCACCGGGGAGCTGTTTTTT. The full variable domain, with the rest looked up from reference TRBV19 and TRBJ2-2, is DGGITQSPKYLFRKEGQNVTLSCEQNLNHDAMYWYRQDPGQGLRLIYYSQIVNDFQKGDIAEGYSVSREKKESFPLTVTSAQKNPTAFYLCASSTDTTGPTGELFFGEGSRLTVL.

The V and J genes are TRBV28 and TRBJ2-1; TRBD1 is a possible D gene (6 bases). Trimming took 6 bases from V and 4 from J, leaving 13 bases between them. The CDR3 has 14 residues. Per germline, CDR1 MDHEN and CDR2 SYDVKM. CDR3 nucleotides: TGTGCCAGCAGGCACAGGGAAGCGTACAATGAGCAGTTCTTC. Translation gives CASRHREAYNEQFF.

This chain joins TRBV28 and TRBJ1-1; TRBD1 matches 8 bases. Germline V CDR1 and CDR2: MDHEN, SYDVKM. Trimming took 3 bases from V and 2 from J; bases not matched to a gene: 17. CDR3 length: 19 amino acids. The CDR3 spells CASSFLSWTGPFINTEAFF. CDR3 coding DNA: TGTGCCAGCAGTTTCCTCTCTTGGACAGGGCCATTCATCAACACTGAAGCTTTCTTT.

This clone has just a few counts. The CDR3 loop reads CATSRGPGQGSAYEQYF. The CDR3 DNA reads TGTGCCACCAGCAGGGGGCCTGGACAGGGGAGCGCCTACGAGCAGTACTTC. The V call is TRBV15, the J call TRBJ2-7, with 9 bases matching TRBD1. CDR3 length: 17 amino acids. Germline V gene data show CDR1 as LNHNV and CDR2 as YYDKDF (reference sequence). With V trimmed by 3 bases and J by 2 bases, 11 bases remained unmatched.

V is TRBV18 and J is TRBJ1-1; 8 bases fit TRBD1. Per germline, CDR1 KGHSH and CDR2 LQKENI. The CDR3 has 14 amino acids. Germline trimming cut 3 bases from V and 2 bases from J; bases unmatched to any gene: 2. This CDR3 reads CASSPQGANTEAFF. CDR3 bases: TGTGCCAGCTCACCCCAGGGGGCTAACACTGAAGCTTTCTTT.

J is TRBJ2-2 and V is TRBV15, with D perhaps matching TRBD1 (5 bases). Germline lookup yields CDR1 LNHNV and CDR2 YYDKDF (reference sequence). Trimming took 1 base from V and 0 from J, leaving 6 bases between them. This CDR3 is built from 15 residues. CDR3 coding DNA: TGTGCCACCAGCAGAGGCAGGGCGAACACCGGGGAGCTGTTTTTT. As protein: CATSRGRANTGELFF.

The CDR3 is CASSVGVREEETQYF. DNA of the CDR3: TGTGCCAGCAGCGTAGGGGTCAGGGAAGAAGAGACCCAGTACTTC. This chain links TRBV9 with TRBJ2-5; D is possibly TRBD1 (5 bases). In germline, CDR1 is SGDLS, CDR2 YYNGEE. V lost 0 bases and J 3 bases, leaving 12 bases between the germline ends. This CDR3 region has 15 residues.

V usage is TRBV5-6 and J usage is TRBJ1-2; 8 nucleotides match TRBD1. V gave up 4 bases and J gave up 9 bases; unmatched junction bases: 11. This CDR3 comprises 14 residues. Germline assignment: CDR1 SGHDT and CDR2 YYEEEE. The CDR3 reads CASSPTGGRASYTF. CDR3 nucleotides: TGTGCCAGCAGCCCTACAGGGGGACGGGCGAGCTACACCTTC.

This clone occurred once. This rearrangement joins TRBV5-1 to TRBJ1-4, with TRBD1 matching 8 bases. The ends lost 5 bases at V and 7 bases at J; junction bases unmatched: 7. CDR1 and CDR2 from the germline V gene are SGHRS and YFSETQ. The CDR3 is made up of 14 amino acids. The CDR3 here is CASRLTGDGEKLFF. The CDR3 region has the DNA TGCGCCAGCAGGTTGACAGGGGACGGTGAAAAACTGTTTTTT.

CDR3 DNA sequence: TGTGCCAGTAGTAGGGGACAGGGTGAAGCTTTCTTT. Translation gives CASSRGQGEAFF. The V call is TRBV19, the J call TRBJ1-1; TRBD1 agrees at 9 bases. J lost 7 bases, V lost 4 bases, and 1 base had no gene match. There are 12 residues in the CDR3. Germline lookup yields CDR1 LNHDA and CDR2 SQIVND (reference sequence).

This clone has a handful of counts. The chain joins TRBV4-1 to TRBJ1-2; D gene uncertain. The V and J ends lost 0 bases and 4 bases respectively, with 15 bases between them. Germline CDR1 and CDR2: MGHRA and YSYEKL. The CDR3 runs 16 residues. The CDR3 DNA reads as TGCGCCAGCAGCCAAGAAGGGATCTCCCGGGGCTATGGCTACACCTTC. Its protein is CASSQEGISRGYGYTF.

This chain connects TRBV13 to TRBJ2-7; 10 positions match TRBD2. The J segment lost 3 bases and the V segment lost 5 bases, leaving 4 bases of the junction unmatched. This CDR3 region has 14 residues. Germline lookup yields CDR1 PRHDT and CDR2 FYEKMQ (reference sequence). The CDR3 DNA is TGTGCCAGCAGCGAGCGGGGGGGCCTCTACGAGCAGTACTTC. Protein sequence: CASSERGGLYEQYF.

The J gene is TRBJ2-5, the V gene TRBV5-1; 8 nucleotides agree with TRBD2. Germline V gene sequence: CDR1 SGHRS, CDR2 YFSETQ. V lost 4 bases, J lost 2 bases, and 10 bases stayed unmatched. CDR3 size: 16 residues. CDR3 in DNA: TGCGCCAGCAGCCTGTCCTTCGGGGGGGTGCAAGAGACCCAGTACTTC. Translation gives CASSLSFGGVQETQYF.

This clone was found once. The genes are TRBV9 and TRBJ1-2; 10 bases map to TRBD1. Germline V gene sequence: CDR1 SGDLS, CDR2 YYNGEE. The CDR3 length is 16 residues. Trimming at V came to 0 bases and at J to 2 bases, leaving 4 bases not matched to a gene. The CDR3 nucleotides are TGTGCCAGCAGCGTAGCGTCGGGACAGGGGAACTATGGCTACACCTTC. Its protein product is CASSVASGQGNYGYTF.